This T cell receptor (beta chain) was observed in a study of identical twins. The study's findings and limits: Carriage of fewer insertions was seen in abundant cord blood beta clonotypes, whereas memory repertoires showed none.

This clonotype was detected a few times. Its antigen is not identified. Addition of a universal primer site occurred through template switching, and cDNA carried unique molecular identifiers. MiXCR was run by TCRdb on the 5' RACE reads, yielding one entry per CDR3 protein. Among 250,000 or so distinct CDR3 sequences listed, approximately 11% were seen once. The data were also submitted as part of a second study, on yellow fever vaccine responses in identical twins.

Sequenced input: memory (CD45RO+) T cells sorted from blood. The TCR comes from a young woman in good health.

Here the CDR3 DNA reads TGTGCCAGCACCAAACCTGGGACTAAAGAGCAGTTCTTC. Residues: CASTKPGTKEQFF. V usage is TRBV6-2 or TRBV6-3 and J usage is TRBJ2-1; 7 nucleotides align to TRBD2. CDR3 size: 13 residues. V lost 7 bases and J lost 10; bases outside the gene matches: 10. Germline CDR1 reads MNHEY; CDR2 reads SVGEGT.